What follows are 10 T cell receptor beta chains derived from one specimen sequenced in a study of blood T cells in healthy people across ages. The authors ran a second PCR of roughly 6 to 12 cycles using a sample-barcoded 5' primer and a J-beta primer mix. TCRdb used MiXCR to reprocess the 5' RACE reads, holding one entry per CDR3 protein. The sample carries roughly 550,000 distinct CDR3 sequences, approximately 25% recorded once. These data were also reused for a study on T cells of mothers and their children.

What was sequenced was blood. The receptors were sampled from a boy aged 5 to 17 in good health.

This clonotype was seen only a few times. The chain links TRBV5-1 to TRBJ2-1, with 12 bases matching TRBD2. The J segment lost 7 bases and the V segment lost 4 bases, leaving 6 bases of the junction unmatched. CDR1 and CDR2 (germline): SGHRS, YFSETQ. CDR3 length: 15 residues. The CDR3 DNA reads TGCGCCAGCAGCATTCTAGCGGGAGGGGTGAATGAGCAGTTCTTC. Translated: CASSILAGGVNEQFF.

The chain carries TRBV27 and TRBJ2-5, with 10 bases lining up with TRBD1. Judging by the DNA end, TRBJ2-7 fits better; the J call may be wrong. There are 16 residues in the CDR3. Germline assignment: CDR1 MNHEY and CDR2 SMNVEV (reference sequence). CDR3 nucleotides: TGTGCCAGCCGACTAAACAGTGGGACAGGGGCGTACGAGCAGTACTTC. It yields the protein CASRLNSGTGAYEQYF.

The rearrangement links TRBV9 to TRBJ2-7; 9 nucleotides match TRBD1. Per the germline V gene, CDR1 is SGDLS and CDR2 is YYNGEE. The CDR3 length is 14 residues. V lost 2 bases to trimming and J lost 4 bases; unmatched junction nucleotides: 4. The CDR3 protein is CASSVSGQGYEQYF. The CDR3 coding sequence is TGTGCCAGCAGCGTGTCGGGACAGGGATACGAGCAGTACTTC.

This clonotype was seen a few times. The chain combines TRBV20-1 with TRBJ2-7; TRBD1 aligns across 9 bases. Germline values: CDR1 DFQATT, CDR2 SNEGSKA (reference sequence). Trimming at V came to 5 bases and at J to 0 bases, leaving 17 bases not matched to a gene. The CDR3 is 18 amino acids. Here the CDR3 DNA reads TGCAGTGCTTCGGTTCCCCCCGGGACAGGGATGAGCTCCTACGAGCAGTACTTC. It encodes CSASVPPGTGMSSYEQYF.

The chain joins TRBV10-3 to TRBJ1-1; the D is unclear. This CDR3 spans 13 amino acids. Germline V gene data show CDR1 as ENHRY and CDR2 as SYGVKD. V gave up 1 base and J gave up 1 base, with 4 bases separating them. The CDR3 nucleotides are TGTGCCATCAGTGAGTTCCCGAACACTGAAGCTTTCTTT. This encodes CAISEFPNTEAFF.

This clonotype was seen a handful of times. This chain joins TRBV4-3 and TRBJ1-4; D might be TRBD1 (5 bases). Looked up from germline, CDR1 is LGHNA and CDR2 is YSLEER. V dropped 0 bases and J dropped 8 bases, with 13 bases sitting between them. The CDR3 loop spans 15 amino acids. CDR3: CASSQDLGGVEKLFF. The CDR3 DNA sequence: TGCGCCAGCAGCCAAGATCTGGGAGGGGTAGAAAAACTGTTTTTT.

A few counts support this clonotype. V gene TRBV6-2 or TRBV6-3 combines with J gene TRBJ2-5, with D possibly TRBD1 on 7 matching bases. This CDR3 comprises 15 residues. Deletions cut 5 bases from V and 5 bases from J, with 18 bases between. Per germline, CDR1 MNHEY and CDR2 SVGEGT. CDR3 region: CASSPRGAPRETQYF. The CDR3 coding sequence is TGTGCCAGCAGTCCCAGGGGGGCCCCTAGGGAGACCCAGTACTTC.

The table lists this clonotype with a few counts. V and J are TRBV20-1 and TRBJ2-7; no clear D. The V gene's germline CDR1 is DFQATT and CDR2 SNEGSKA (reference sequence). This CDR3 comprises 13 residues. The V gene lost 1 base and the J gene lost 0 bases, with 7 bases spanning the gap. The DNA of the CDR3 is TGCAGTGCTAGAGGGTTCAGCTCCTACGAGCAGTACTTC. Translating it yields CSARGFSSYEQYF.

The gene calls are TRBV27 and TRBJ2-5; D not resolved. Germline CDR1 MNHEY, CDR2 SMNVEV (reference sequence). Between the trimmed V and J ends, which lost 2 bases and 2 bases, there was a span of 9 bases. This CDR3 has 14 amino acids. The CDR3, as DNA: TGTGCCAGCAGTTTAGACGGTTCTCAAGAGACCCAGTACTTC. Its protein is CASSLDGSQETQYF.

The chain joins TRBV20-1 to TRBJ1-1; D ambiguous. Germline V lookup: CDR1 DFQATT, CDR2 SNEGSKA (reference sequence). This CDR3 contains 15 residues. V shed 1 base and J shed 4 bases, with 16 bases lying between them. The CDR3 protein is CSARGVHKDGTEAFF. The CDR3 bases are TGCAGTGCTAGAGGGGTCCATAAGGATGGCACTGAAGCTTTCTTT.